The next 20 T cell receptor beta chains were all read from a single sample in a study of CD8 T cells in Susac syndrome. RNA totalling roughly 0.45 to 1 ug underwent reverse transcription with random hexamers. TCRdb re-called the immunoSEQ multiplex PCR reads with MiXCR, one entry per CDR3 protein. The sample lists about 47,000 distinct CDR3 sequences, around 93% occurring once. Material for sequencing was CD8+ T cells from PBMCs. These receptors all come from a human donor in good health.

This chain connects TRBV7-9 to TRBJ1-5, with D uncertain. The ends were cut back, 2 bases at V and 3 bases at J, with 14 bases in the middle. This CDR3 is built from 16 residues. From germline, CDR1 is SEHNR and CDR2 FQNEAQ (reference sequence). CDR3 amino acids: CASSLFKGGPNQPQHF. The CDR3 DNA sequence: TGTGCCAGCAGCTTATTCAAGGGAGGCCCCAATCAGCCCCAGCATTTT.

This chain connects TRBV3-1 to TRBJ2-7; 13 nucleotides match TRBD2. The CDR3 spans 15 residues. The germline V gene has CDR1 LGHDT and CDR2 YNNKEL (reference sequence). J gave up 7 bases and V 1 base, and 4 bases lay outside the gene matches. Here the CDR3 reads CASSQGTSGSDEQYF. The DNA of the CDR3 is TGTGCCAGCAGCCAAGGGACTAGCGGGAGTGATGAGCAGTACTTC.

The V and J genes are TRBV19 and TRBJ2-1; D may be TRBD2 (6 bases). Trimming removed 4 bases from V and 7 bases from J, with 20 bases in between. Germline CDR1 and CDR2: LNHDA and SQIVND (reference sequence). This CDR3 is 16 amino acids long. Written as DNA, the CDR3 is TGTGCCAGTAGTACACCCCAGGGCGGGGTATGGAATGAGCAGTTCTTC. This sequence encodes CASSTPQGGVWNEQFF.

The gene calls are TRBV20-1 and TRBJ1-2; D ambiguous. Trimming stripped 0 bases from V and 2 bases from J, with 13 bases between. The CDR3 has 15 amino acids. Germline V gene sequence: CDR1 DFQATT, CDR2 SNEGSKA (reference sequence). The CDR3 DNA sequence: TGCAGTGCTAGAGATAGTCGGCAGCCGAACTATGGCTACACCTTC. It encodes CSARDSRQPNYGYTF.

In nucleotides, the CDR3 is TGTGCCAGCAGTGAGGCAGGGACTTACAATCAGCCCCAGCATTTT. Residues: CASSEAGTYNQPQHF. This chain joins TRBV2 and TRBJ1-5; D might be TRBD1 (5 bases). The CDR3 length is 15 residues. Germline V gene lookup returns CDR1 SNHLY and CDR2 FYNNEI. V lost 3 bases and J 3 bases, leaving 12 bases between the germline ends.

The chain links TRBV21-1 to TRBJ1-5; the table's D call TRBD1 went unverified against the DNA. TRBV21-1 is a known pseudogene. The CDR3 runs to 16 residues. The CDR3 here is CASSPFPGSSNQPQHF. The CDR3 DNA sequence: TGTGCCAGCAGCCCATTCCCAGGGAGTAGCAATCAGCCCCAGCATTTT.

The rearrangement links TRBV20-1 to TRBJ1-2; 7 bases match TRBD1. The CDR3 totals 16 residues. Losses at the gene ends were 5 bases for V and 0 bases for J; bases not matched to a gene: 12. The V gene's germline CDR1 is DFQATT and CDR2 SNEGSKA (reference sequence). In DNA, the CDR3 is TGCAGTGCTTCGACTCGGGACAGCTATTCTAACTATGGCTACACCTTC. This encodes CSASTRDSYSNYGYTF.

The chain joins TRBV30 to TRBJ1-1; the D is unclear. V gave up 7 bases and J gave up 2 bases, with 14 bases separating them. Germline CDR1 GTSNPN, CDR2 SVGIG (reference sequence). This CDR3 region has 13 residues. CDR3 sequence (DNA): TGTGCCTTGGAAGAACAGCCCAACACTGAAGCTTTCTTT. Translating it yields CALEEQPNTEAFF. The entire variable domain, with the rest obtained from reference TRBV30 and TRBJ1-1, is as follows: SQTIHQWPATLVQPVGSPLSLECTVEGTSNPNLYWYRQAAGRGLQLLFYSVGIGQISSEVPQNLSASRPQDRQFILSSKKLLLSDSGFYLCALEEQPNTEAFFGQGTRLTVV.

The J gene is TRBJ1-1, the V gene TRBV19; a weak D match, TRBD1 (5 bases). The CDR3 is 12 amino acids. V was trimmed by 7 bases and J by 3 bases, leaving 9 bases between them. Germline lookup yields CDR1 LNHDA and CDR2 SQIVND (reference sequence). The CDR3, as DNA: TGTGCCAGTATCGCAGGGTACACTGAAGCTTTCTTT. Its translation is CASIAGYTEAFF.

The J gene is TRBJ1-2, the V gene TRBV7-9; 8 bases map to TRBD1. This CDR3 has 13 residues. Unmatched junction bases numbered 5, after V lost 4 bases and J lost 7 bases. Germline CDR1 and CDR2: SEHNR and FQNEAQ (reference sequence). The CDR3 DNA is TGTGCCAGCAGCTCCGACAGGGGTGCTGGCTACACCTTC. Its protein is CASSSDRGAGYTF. The whole variable domain, remainder taken from reference TRBV7-9 and TRBJ1-2, is DTGVSQNPRHKITKRGQNVTFRCDPISEHNRLYWYRQTLGQGPEFLTYFQNEAQLEKSRLLSDRFSAERPKGSFSTLEIQRTEQGDSAMYLCASSSDRGAGYTFGSGTRLTVV.

This clonotype came up once. The J gene is TRBJ1-1, the V gene TRBV27; 7 bases align to TRBD1. This CDR3 has 13 amino acids. After removal of 8 bases from V and 2 bases from J, the junction contained 5 bases not matched to a gene. Germline V gene lookup returns CDR1 MNHEY and CDR2 SMNVEV (reference sequence). In DNA form, the CDR3 reads TGTGCCAGCGGGGGGGACAGAAACACTGAAGCTTTCTTT. Protein product: CASGGDRNTEAFF.

Concerning this clonotype: The CDR3 carries no conserved terminal phenylalanine or tryptophan, so it likely arises from a read error. V is TRBV20-1 and J is TRBJ2-3; D possibly uses TRBD1 or TRBD2 (5 bases each). From germline, CDR1 is DFQATT and CDR2 SNEGSKA (reference sequence). The germline V and J ends were trimmed by 3 bases and 2 bases, with 21 bases remaining between them. CDR3 size: 17 residues. CDR3 amino acids: CSASTLPGPLATDTQYL. CDR3 nucleotide sequence: TGCAGTGCTAGCACTTTACCGGGACCCCTAGCCACAGATACGCAGTATCTT.

The J gene is TRBJ2-1, the V gene TRBV27, with TRBD2 matching over 7 bases. The germline CDR1 and CDR2 sequences are MNHEY and SMNVEV (reference sequence). The CDR3 has 14 residues. Trimming took 5 bases from V and 2 from J; bases not matched to a gene: 3. CDR3 residues: CASSRGSAYNEQFF. As DNA, the CDR3 is TGTGCCAGCAGTCGCGGGAGCGCCTACAATGAGCAGTTCTTC.

This clonotype is a singleton in its sample. The chain joins TRBV27 to TRBJ2-2; D is possibly TRBD1 (5 bases). The CDR3 loop spans 15 amino acids. V lost 4 bases and J 4 bases, leaving 13 bases between the germline ends. Germline CDR1 reads MNHEY; CDR2 reads SMNVEV (reference sequence). CDR3 amino acids: CASSSLTGFTGELFF. The CDR3 coding sequence is TGTGCCAGCAGTTCTCTCACAGGTTTCACCGGGGAGCTGTTTTTT.

This clonotype was detected a few times. The genes are TRBV6-5 and TRBJ2-7; TRBD1 matches 7 bases. The CDR3 consists of 15 residues. The V gene's germline CDR1 is MNHEY and CDR2 SVGAGI. V lost 4 bases to trimming and J lost 6 bases; unmatched junction nucleotides: 12. For the CDR3, the DNA is TGTGCCAGCAGTTTTGGACCGGGACAGCCCTCCGAGCAGTACTTC. Translating gives CASSFGPGQPSEQYF.

The chain links TRBV19 to TRBJ2-3; D is undetermined. This CDR3 comprises 13 residues. Trimming shortened V by 1 base and J by 5 bases, and 7 bases separated the two germline ends. Per germline, CDR1 LNHDA and CDR2 SQIVND (reference sequence). CDR3: CASSIVDGDTQYF. The CDR3 DNA follows: TGTGCCAGTAGTATAGTGGATGGAGATACGCAGTATTTT.

The gene calls are TRBV5-6 and TRBJ2-1; 15 bases are a match to TRBD2. Looked up from germline, CDR1 is SGHDT and CDR2 is YYEEEE. V lost 3 bases, J lost 8 bases, and 6 bases stayed unmatched. The CDR3 totals 16 residues. CDR3 amino acids: CASSSGLAGGWDEQFF. The CDR3 DNA sequence: TGTGCCAGCAGCTCGGGACTAGCGGGAGGTTGGGATGAGCAGTTCTTC.

The V gene is TRBV4-1, the J gene TRBJ2-7; 8 bases fit TRBD1. CDR3 size: 13 residues. Trimming took 0 bases from V and 5 from J; bases not matched to a gene: 0. The V gene's germline CDR1 is MGHRA and CDR2 YSYEKL. The CDR3 loop reads CASSQDRGHEQYF. The DNA of the CDR3 is TGCGCCAGCAGCCAAGACAGGGGGCACGAGCAGTACTTC.

The chain couples TRBV10-3 to TRBJ2-7; TRBD1 or TRBD2 may be the D gene (6 bases each). Trimming left V 0 bases short and J 4 bases short, with 19 bases between. Germline V lookup: CDR1 ENHRY, CDR2 SYGVKD. The CDR3 has 17 amino acids. For the CDR3, the DNA is TGTGCCATCAGTGAGTCGACCGGGGGCAAGGGACCTTACGAGCAGTACTTC. The encoded protein is CAISESTGGKGPYEQYF.

This sequence joins TRBV27 and TRBJ2-3, with 8 bases lining up with TRBD1. The CDR3 loop spans 19 amino acids. Germline V gene sequence: CDR1 MNHEY, CDR2 SMNVEV (reference sequence). V lost 3 bases, J lost 0 bases, and 14 bases stayed unmatched. CDR3 in DNA: TGTGCCAGCAGTTTTGTTATAGGGGGACAGGCCCTCAGCACAGATACGCAGTATTTT. Translated: CASSFVIGGQALSTDTQYF.